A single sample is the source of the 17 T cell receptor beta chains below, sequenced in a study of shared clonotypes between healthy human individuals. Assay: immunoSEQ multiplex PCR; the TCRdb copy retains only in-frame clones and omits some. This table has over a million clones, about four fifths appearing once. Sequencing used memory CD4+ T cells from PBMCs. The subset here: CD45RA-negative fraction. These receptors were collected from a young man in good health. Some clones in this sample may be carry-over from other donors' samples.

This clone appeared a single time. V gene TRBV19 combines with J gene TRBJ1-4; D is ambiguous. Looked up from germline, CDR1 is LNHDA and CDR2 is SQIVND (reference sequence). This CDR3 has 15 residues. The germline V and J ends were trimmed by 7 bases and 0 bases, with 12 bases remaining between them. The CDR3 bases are TGTGCCAGTACCTTCCCGGGAACAACTAATGAAAAACTGTTTTTT. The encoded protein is CASTFPGTTNEKLFF.

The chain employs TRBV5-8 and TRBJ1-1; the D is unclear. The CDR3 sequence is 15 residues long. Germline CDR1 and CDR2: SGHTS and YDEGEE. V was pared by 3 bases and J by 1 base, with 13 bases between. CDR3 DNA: TGTGCCAGCAGCTGGCGCAGGTCCGGGAACACTGAAGCTTTCTTT. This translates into CASSWRRSGNTEAFF.

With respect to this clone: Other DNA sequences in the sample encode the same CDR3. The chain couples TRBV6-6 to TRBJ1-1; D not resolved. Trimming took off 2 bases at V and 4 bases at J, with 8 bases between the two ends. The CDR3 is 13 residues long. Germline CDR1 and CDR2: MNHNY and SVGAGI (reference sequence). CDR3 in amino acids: CASSYDPGTEAFF. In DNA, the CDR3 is TGTGCCAGCAGTTACGACCCGGGCACTGAAGCTTTCTTT.

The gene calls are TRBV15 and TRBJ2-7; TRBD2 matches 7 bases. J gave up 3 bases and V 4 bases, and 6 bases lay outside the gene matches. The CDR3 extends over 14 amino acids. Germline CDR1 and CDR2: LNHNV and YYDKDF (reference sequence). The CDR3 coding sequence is TGTGCCACCAGCAAAGCGGGGACTATCTACGAGCAGTACTTC. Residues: CATSKAGTIYEQYF. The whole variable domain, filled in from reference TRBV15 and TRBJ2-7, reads DAMVIQNPRYQVTQFGKPVTLSCSQTLNHNVMYWYQQKSSQAPKLLFHYYDKDFNNEADTPDNFQSRRPNTSFCFLDIRSPGLGDTAMYLCATSKAGTIYEQYFGPGTRLTVT.

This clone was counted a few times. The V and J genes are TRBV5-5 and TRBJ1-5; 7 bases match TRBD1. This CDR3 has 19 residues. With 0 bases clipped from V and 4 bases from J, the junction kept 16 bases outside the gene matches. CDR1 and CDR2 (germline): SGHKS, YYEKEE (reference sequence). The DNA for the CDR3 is TGTGCCAGCAGCTTGGGCGCGGGACAGCTAAACCGTGGGAATCAGCCCCAGCATTTT. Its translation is CASSLGAGQLNRGNQPQHF.

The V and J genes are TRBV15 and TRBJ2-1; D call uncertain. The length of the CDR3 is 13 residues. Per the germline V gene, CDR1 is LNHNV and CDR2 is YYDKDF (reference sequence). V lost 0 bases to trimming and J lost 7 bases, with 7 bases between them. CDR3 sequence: CATSREVRNEQFF. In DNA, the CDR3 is TGTGCCACCAGCAGAGAGGTGAGGAATGAGCAGTTCTTC.

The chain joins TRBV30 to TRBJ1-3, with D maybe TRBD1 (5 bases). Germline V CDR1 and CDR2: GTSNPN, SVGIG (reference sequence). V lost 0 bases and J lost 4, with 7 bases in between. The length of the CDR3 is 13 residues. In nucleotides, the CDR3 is TGTGCCTGGAGTGTACGACAGGGAAACACCATATATTTT. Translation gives CAWSVRQGNTIYF.

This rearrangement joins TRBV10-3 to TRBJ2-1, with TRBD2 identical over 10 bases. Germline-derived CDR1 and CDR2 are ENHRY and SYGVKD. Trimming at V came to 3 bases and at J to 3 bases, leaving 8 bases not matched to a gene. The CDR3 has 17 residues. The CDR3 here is CAISDPSVAGGYNEQFF. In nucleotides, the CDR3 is TGTGCCATCAGTGACCCGTCGGTAGCGGGAGGCTACAATGAGCAGTTCTTC.

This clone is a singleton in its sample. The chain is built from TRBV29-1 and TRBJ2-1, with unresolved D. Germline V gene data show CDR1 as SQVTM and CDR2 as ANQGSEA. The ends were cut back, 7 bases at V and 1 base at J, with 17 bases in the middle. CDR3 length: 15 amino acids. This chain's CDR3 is CSAQVRPGSYNEQFF. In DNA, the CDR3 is TGCAGCGCCCAAGTGAGGCCTGGGTCCTACAATGAGCAGTTCTTC.

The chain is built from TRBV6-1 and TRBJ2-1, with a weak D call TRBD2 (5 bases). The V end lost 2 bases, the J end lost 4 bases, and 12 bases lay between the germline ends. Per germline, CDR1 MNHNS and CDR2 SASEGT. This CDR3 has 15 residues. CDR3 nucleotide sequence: TGTGCCAGCAGTGAATCTGGACTGTTATACAATGAGCAGTTCTTC. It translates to CASSESGLLYNEQFF.

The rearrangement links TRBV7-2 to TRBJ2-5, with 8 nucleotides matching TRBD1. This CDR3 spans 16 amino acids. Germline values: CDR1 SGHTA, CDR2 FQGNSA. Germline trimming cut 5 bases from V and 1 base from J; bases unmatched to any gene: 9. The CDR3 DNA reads TGTGCCAGCAGCGCGACCGGGACAGGCCTCCAAGAGACCCAGTACTTC. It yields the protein CASSATGTGLQETQYF.

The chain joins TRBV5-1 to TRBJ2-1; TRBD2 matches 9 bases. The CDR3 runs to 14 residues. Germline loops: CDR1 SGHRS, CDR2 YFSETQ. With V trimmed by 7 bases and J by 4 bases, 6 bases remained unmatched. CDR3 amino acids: CASSAGGPYNEQFF. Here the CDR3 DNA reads TGCGCCAGCTCCGCGGGAGGGCCGTACAATGAGCAGTTCTTC.

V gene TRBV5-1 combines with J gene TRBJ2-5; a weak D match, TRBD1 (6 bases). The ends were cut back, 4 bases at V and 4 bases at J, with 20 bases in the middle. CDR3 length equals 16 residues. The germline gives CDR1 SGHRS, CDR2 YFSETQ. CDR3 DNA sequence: TGCGCCAGCAGCCATTCGGGGCAGGGGCTTCGAGAGACCCAGTACTTC. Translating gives CASSHSGQGLRETQYF.

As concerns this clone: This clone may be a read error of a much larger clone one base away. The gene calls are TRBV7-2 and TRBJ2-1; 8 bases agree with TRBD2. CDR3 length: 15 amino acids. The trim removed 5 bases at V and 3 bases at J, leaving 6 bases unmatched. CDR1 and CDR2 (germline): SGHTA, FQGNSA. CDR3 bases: TGTGCCAGCAGCGTAAGCGGGAGCTACTACAATGAGCAGTTCTTC. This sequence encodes CASSVSGSYYNEQFF.

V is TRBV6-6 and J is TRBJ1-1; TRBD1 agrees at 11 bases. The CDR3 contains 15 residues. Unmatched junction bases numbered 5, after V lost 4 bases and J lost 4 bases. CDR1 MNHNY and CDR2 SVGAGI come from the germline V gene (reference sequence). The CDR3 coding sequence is TGTGCCAGCAGTTCCCTCGGACAGGGGGCCACTGAAGCTTTCTTT. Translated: CASSSLGQGATEAFF.

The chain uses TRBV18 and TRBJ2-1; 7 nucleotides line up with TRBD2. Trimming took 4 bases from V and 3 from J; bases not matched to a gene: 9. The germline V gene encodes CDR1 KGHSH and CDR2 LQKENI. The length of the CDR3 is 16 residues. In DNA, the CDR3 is TGTGCCAGCTCACTGGCACCGTCTAGCGGCTACAATGAGCAGTTCTTC. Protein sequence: CASSLAPSSGYNEQFF. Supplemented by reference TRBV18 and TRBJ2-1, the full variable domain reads NAGVMQNPRHLVRRRGQEARLRCSPMKGHSHVYWYRQLPEEGLKFMVYLQKENIIDESGMPKERFSAEFPKEGPSILRIQQVVRGDSAAYFCASSLAPSSGYNEQFFGPGTRLTVL.

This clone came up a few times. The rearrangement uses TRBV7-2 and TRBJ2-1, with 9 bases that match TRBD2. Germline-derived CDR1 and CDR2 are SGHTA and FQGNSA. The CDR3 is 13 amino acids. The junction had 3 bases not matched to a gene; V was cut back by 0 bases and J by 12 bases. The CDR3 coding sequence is TGTGCCAGCAGCTTAGCCCGAGCGGGAGGGCAGTTCTTC. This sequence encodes CASSLARAGGQFF.